The T cell receptor beta chain under discussion was sequenced for a study of T cells in Graves' hyperthyroidism and ophthalmopathy. The source material, RNA transcripts, was used to amplify TCR beta CDR3 regions. HTBI primers were used for first-round RT-PCR of the TCR CDR3. MiXCR was run by TCRdb on the multiplex PCR reads, yielding one entry per CDR3 protein. In the table there are hundreds of thousands of distinct CDR3 sequences, 12% to 15% of which are singletons. Graves' hyperthyroidism qualified as stable when ophthalmopathy did not progress within 18 months. Patients aged 18 to 65 had newly diagnosed hyperthyroidism that had lasted under 2 months. Exclusion of a patient resulted from uncontrolled infection, other autoimmune disease, pregnancy or lactation. This clonotype was recorded many times. The CDR3 loop spans 14 amino acids. Germline trimming cut 8 bases from V and 8 bases from J; bases unmatched to any gene: 12. Germline CDR1 is MDHEN and CDR2 is SYDVKM.

The sequence came from a woman aged 18-35 years with Graves' hyperthyroidism. The chain has TRBV28 and TRBJ2-1; 7 positions match TRBD2. Sequenced material: blood. For the CDR3, the DNA is TGTGCCAGCCTCTCCCCGGGGGGTAGGGATGAGCAGTTCTTC. Amino acids: CASLSPGGRDEQFF.